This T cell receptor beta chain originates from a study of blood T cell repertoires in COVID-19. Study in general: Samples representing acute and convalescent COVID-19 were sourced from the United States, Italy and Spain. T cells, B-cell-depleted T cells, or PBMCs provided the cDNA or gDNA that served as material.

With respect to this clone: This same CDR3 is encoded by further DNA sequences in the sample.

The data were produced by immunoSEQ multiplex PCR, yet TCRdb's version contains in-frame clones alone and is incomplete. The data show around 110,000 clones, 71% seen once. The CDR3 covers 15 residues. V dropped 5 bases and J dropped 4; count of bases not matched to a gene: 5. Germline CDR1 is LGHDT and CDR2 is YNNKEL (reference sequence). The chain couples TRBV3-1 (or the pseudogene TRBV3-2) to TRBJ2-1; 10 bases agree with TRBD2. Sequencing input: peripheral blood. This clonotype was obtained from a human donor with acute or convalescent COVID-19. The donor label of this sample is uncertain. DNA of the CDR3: TGTGCCAGCAGCTTACGACTAGCGGGTTACAATGAGCAGTTCTTC. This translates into CASSLRLAGYNEQFF.